The sequence of this T cell receptor beta chain was determined in a study of control samples from healthy donors and cancer patients (dated by TCRdb to the early 2020s). The method was the immunoSEQ multiplex PCR assay. TCRdb took this table from immuneACCESS and kept in-frame rearrangements with V and J called. Such tables lack part of the clones; where checked against another copy, unresolved V genes explain under half of the gap, and the rest is unexplained. This sample comprises around 85,000 clones, roughly 89% of them detected only once. The ten top clones hold 7.6% of the sample. In regard to this clone: The clone's antigen remains unknown. Base qualities are missing; no much larger clone stands one base away.

The clonotype was recovered from a woman in her sixties in good health. Sequences were obtained from blood.

The bases are TGTGCCTGGAGGGGTATCCAGGGTGGCTACACCTTC. This gives the protein CAWRGIQGGYTF. The sequence joins TRBV30 to TRBJ1-2; TRBD1 is a weak D gene call, 5 bases matching. The V and J ends are trimmed by 3 bases and 7 bases, leaving 12 bases between them. The CDR3 numbers 12 residues from cysteine through phenylalanine. The sequence is cut down to CDR3 DNA, 36 bases in frame from base 1. CDR1 and CDR2, per the germline V gene (reference sequence), are GTSNPN and SVGIG. This CDR3, with the reference TRBV30 and TRBJ1-2 proteins standing in past its ends, gives the full variable domain SQTIHQWPATLVQPVGSPLSLECTVEGTSNPNLYWYRQAAGRGLQLLFYSVGIGQISSEVPQNLSASRPQDRQFILSSKKLLLSDSGFYLCAWRGIQGGYTFGSGTRLTVV.